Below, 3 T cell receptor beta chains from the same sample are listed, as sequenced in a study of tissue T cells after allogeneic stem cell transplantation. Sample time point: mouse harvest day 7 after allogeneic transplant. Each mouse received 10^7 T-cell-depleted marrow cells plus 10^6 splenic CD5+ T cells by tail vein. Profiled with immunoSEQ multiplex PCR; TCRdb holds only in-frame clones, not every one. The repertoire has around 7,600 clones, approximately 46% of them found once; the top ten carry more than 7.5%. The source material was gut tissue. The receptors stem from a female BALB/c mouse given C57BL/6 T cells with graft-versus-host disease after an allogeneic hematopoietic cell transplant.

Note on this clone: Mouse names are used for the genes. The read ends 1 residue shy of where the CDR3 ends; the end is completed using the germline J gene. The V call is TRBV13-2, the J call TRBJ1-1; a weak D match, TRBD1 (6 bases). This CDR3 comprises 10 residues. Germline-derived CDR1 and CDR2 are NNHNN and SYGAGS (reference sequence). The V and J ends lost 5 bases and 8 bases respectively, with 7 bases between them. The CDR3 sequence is CASGQGEVFF. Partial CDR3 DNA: TGTGCCAGCGGGCAGGGGGAAGTCTTC.

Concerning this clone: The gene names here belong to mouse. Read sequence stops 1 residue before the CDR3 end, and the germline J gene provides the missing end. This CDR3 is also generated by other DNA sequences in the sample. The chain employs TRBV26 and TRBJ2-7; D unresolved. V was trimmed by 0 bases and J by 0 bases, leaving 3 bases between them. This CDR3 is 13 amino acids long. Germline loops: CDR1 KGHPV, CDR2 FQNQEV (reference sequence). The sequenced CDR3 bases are TGTGCCAGCAGTCTGTCCATCTCCTATGAACAGTAC. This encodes CASSLSISYEQY. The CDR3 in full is CASSLSISYEQYF. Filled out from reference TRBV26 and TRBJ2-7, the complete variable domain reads NSKVIQTPRYLVKGQGQKAKMRCIPEKGHPVVFWYQQNKNNEFKFLINFQNQEVLQQIDMTEKRFSAECPSNSPCSLEIQSSEAGDSALYLCASSLSISYEQYFGPGTRLTVL.

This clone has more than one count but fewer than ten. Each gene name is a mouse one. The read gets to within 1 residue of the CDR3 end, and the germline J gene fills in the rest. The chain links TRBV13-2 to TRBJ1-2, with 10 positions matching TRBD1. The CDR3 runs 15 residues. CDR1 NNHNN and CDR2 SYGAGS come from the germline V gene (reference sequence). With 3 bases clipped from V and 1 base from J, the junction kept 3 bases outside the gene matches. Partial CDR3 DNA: TGTGCCAGCGGTGCAAGGGACAGGGGAAACTCCGACTACACC. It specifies CASGARDRGNSDYT. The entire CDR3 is CASGARDRGNSDYTF.